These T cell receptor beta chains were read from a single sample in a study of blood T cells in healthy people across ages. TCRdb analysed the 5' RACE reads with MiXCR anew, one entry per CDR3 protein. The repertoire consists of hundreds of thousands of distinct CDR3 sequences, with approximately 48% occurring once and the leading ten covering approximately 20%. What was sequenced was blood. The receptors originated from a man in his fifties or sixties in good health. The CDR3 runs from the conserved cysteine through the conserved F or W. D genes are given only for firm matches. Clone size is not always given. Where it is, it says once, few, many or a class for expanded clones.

cdr3_aa: CASSGTGGLGEQYF; v_call: TRBV7-2; clone_size: .; d_call: TRBD1; j_call: TRBJ2-5
cdr3_aa: CASSKGHRPYAIANYGYTF; v_call: TRBV21-1; clone_size: few; d_call: .; j_call: TRBJ1-2
cdr3_aa: CATSREGFEKLFF; v_call: TRBV15; clone_size: .; d_call: .; j_call: TRBJ1-4
cdr3_aa: CASSRTTGIDTQYF; v_call: TRBV6-6; clone_size: few; d_call: .; j_call: TRBJ2-3
cdr3_aa: CASSSPSAKNYGYTF; v_call: TRBV27; clone_size: .; d_call: .; j_call: TRBJ1-2
cdr3_aa: CASSLRGTGGEETQYF; v_call: TRBV5-1; clone_size: .; d_call: TRBD1; j_call: TRBJ2-5
cdr3_aa: CASSNQGGLPNYGYTF; v_call: TRBV7-2; clone_size: .; d_call: .; j_call: TRBJ1-2
cdr3_aa: CAISDGQGGETQYF; v_call: TRBV10-3; clone_size: .; d_call: .; j_call: .
cdr3_aa: CASSFVGEQYF; v_call: TRBV7-2; clone_size: many; d_call: .; j_call: TRBJ2-7
cdr3_aa: CASSTQGIKNTEAFF; v_call: TRBV11-2; clone_size: .; d_call: TRBD1; j_call: TRBJ1-1
cdr3_aa: CASRTGGGSYEQYF; v_call: TRBV6-1; clone_size: .; d_call: .; j_call: .
cdr3_aa: CASSLGSSGGPTDTQYF; v_call: TRBV7-8; clone_size: .; d_call: TRBD2; j_call: TRBJ2-3
cdr3_aa: CSARTNEETQYF; v_call: TRBV20-1; clone_size: .; d_call: .; j_call: TRBJ2-5
cdr3_aa: CASSELGTSQETQYF; v_call: TRBV12-3/TRBV12-4; clone_size: few; d_call: TRBD2; j_call: TRBJ2-5
cdr3_aa: CASRRQGGIQETQYF; v_call: TRBV28; clone_size: .; d_call: TRBD2; j_call: TRBJ2-5
cdr3_aa: CASSLASIRGHEQYF; v_call: TRBV11-1; clone_size: .; d_call: .; j_call: TRBJ2-5
cdr3_aa: CASSPETMAEAFF; v_call: TRBV4-3; clone_size: .; d_call: .; j_call: TRBJ1-1
cdr3_aa: CASTVASGELFF; v_call: TRBV7-2; clone_size: .; d_call: .; j_call: TRBJ2-2
cdr3_aa: CASSHQRGDYEQYF; v_call: TRBV6-5; clone_size: .; d_call: TRBD2; j_call: TRBJ2-7
cdr3_aa: CASSLSGLAGGNQYF; v_call: TRBV7-3; clone_size: .; d_call: TRBD2; j_call: TRBJ2-5
cdr3_aa: CASSRQPGEYEDTQYF; v_call: TRBV7-9; clone_size: .; d_call: .; j_call: TRBJ2-3
cdr3_aa: CASSFGYTGELFF; v_call: TRBV7-3; clone_size: few; d_call: .; j_call: TRBJ2-2
cdr3_aa: CASSAGTANEQYF; v_call: TRBV7-9; clone_size: .; d_call: .; j_call: .
cdr3_aa: CASSQEGRNTDTQYF; v_call: TRBV4-3; clone_size: .; d_call: .; j_call: TRBJ2-3
cdr3_aa: CASSPRMSPGGQTETQYF; v_call: TRBV18; clone_size: .; d_call: .; j_call: .
cdr3_aa: CSARQTTGTNEQFF; v_call: TRBV20-1; clone_size: .; d_call: .; j_call: TRBJ2-1
cdr3_aa: CASSQGQNLGYTF; v_call: TRBV3-1; clone_size: .; d_call: TRBD1; j_call: TRBJ1-2
cdr3_aa: CASSRPFGLGETQYF; v_call: TRBV28; clone_size: few; d_call: .; j_call: TRBJ2-5
cdr3_aa: CASSLGLLTYEQYF; v_call: TRBV5-1; clone_size: .; d_call: .; j_call: TRBJ2-7
cdr3_aa: CASSSRPSGTIYEQYF; v_call: TRBV5-1; clone_size: .; d_call: TRBD2; j_call: TRBJ2-7
cdr3_aa: CSARGTSRGASYEQYF; v_call: TRBV20-1; clone_size: few; d_call: TRBD2; j_call: TRBJ2-7
cdr3_aa: CASSQALRNEQFF; v_call: TRBV4-3; clone_size: .; d_call: .; j_call: TRBJ2-1
cdr3_aa: CASSYSGGDTQYF; v_call: TRBV6-5; clone_size: few; d_call: TRBD2; j_call: TRBJ2-7
cdr3_aa: CASSQGPSNIQYF; v_call: TRBV11-3; clone_size: .; d_call: .; j_call: TRBJ2-4
cdr3_aa: CASTTRTGASTGELFF; v_call: TRBV6-5; clone_size: .; d_call: TRBD1; j_call: TRBJ2-2
cdr3_aa: CASSSENTGELFF; v_call: TRBV27; clone_size: many; d_call: .; j_call: TRBJ2-2
cdr3_aa: CASSLHKALSSYEQYF; v_call: TRBV14; clone_size: few; d_call: .; j_call: TRBJ2-7
cdr3_aa: CSASRQGGSNQPQHF; v_call: TRBV20-1; clone_size: many; d_call: TRBD1; j_call: TRBJ1-5
cdr3_aa: CASSWVGDSNQPQHF; v_call: TRBV6-1; clone_size: .; d_call: .; j_call: TRBJ1-5
cdr3_aa: CSAGVPGTGETQYF; v_call: TRBV20-1; clone_size: .; d_call: TRBD1; j_call: TRBJ2-5
cdr3_aa: CASSQKGNEQYF; v_call: TRBV13; clone_size: .; d_call: .; j_call: TRBJ2-5
cdr3_aa: CASSEDQGQGFDYGYTF; v_call: TRBV6-1; clone_size: .; d_call: TRBD1; j_call: TRBJ1-2
cdr3_aa: CASQRSVGTQYF; v_call: TRBV6-2/TRBV6-3; clone_size: many; d_call: .; j_call: TRBJ2-5